These T cell receptor beta chains were read from a single sample in a study of read filtering for tumor transcriptome and immune sequencing. TCRdb analysed the reads with MiXCR anew, one entry per CDR3 protein. Among some 22,000 distinct CDR3 sequences listed, roughly 19% were seen once. The source material was a population of CD138-negative cells sorted from bone marrow. The receptors stem from a donor aged 40 or over with multiple myeloma. CDR3s include the opening cysteine and the closing phenylalanine or tryptophan. Fields, in order: J gene, clone size, V gene, D gene, CDR3 DNA, CDR3 protein. D genes are given only for firm matches. Not every row has a clone size; where given, it reads once, few, many or a size class.

J gene: TRBJ1-4
clone size: many
V gene: TRBV25-1
D gene: .
CDR3 DNA: TGTGCCAGCAGTTCCTATGGTGTGGAGAATGAAAAACTGTTTTTT
CDR3 protein: CASSSYGVENEKLFF

J gene: TRBJ1-4
clone size: many
V gene: TRBV7-8
D gene: .
CDR3 DNA: TGTGCCAGCAGCTCCGGGACGCGAGCTAATGAAAAACTGTTTTTT
CDR3 protein: CASSSGTRANEKLFF

J gene: TRBJ2-7
clone size: many
V gene: TRBV18
D gene: TRBD2
CDR3 DNA: TGTGCCAGCTCACCACGACTAGCAGGCGAGCAGTACTTC
CDR3 protein: CASSPRLAGEQYF

J gene: TRBJ2-7
clone size: many
V gene: TRBV6-6
D gene: .
CDR3 DNA: TGTGCCACCGCGAGGGGGTACGAGCAGTACTTC
CDR3 protein: CATARGYEQYF

J gene: TRBJ1-2
clone size: many
V gene: TRBV12-3/TRBV12-4
D gene: .
CDR3 DNA: TGTGCCAGCAGTCCCCTTACACACTCCTATGGCTACACCTTC
CDR3 protein: CASSPLTHSYGYTF

J gene: TRBJ2-7
clone size: many
V gene: TRBV6-6
D gene: .
CDR3 DNA: TGTGCCAGCAGTTACGCTCACGAGAGGGAGCAGTACTTC
CDR3 protein: CASSYAHEREQYF

J gene: TRBJ1-1
clone size: .
V gene: TRBV20-1
D gene: TRBD1
CDR3 DNA: TGCAGTGCTCCCCGGGACAGCCACACTGAAGCTTTCTTT
CDR3 protein: CSAPRDSHTEAFF

J gene: TRBJ2-1
clone size: .
V gene: TRBV20-1
D gene: TRBD2
CDR3 DNA: TGCAGTGCTAGAGCGCCAGCGGGAGGATGGGGGATCGGTGAGCTCTTC
CDR3 protein: CSARAPAGGWGIGELF

J gene: TRBJ2-1
clone size: many
V gene: TRBV27
D gene: .
CDR3 DNA: TGTGCCAGCAGTTTAAGAGGGGCGGGAAGGGGGGGTAATGAGCAGTTCTTC
CDR3 protein: CASSLRGAGRGGNEQFF

J gene: TRBJ2-2
clone size: many
V gene: TRBV7-3
D gene: .
CDR3 DNA: TGTGCCAGCAGCTTAATGAGCACCGGGGAGCTGTTTTTT
CDR3 protein: CASSLMSTGELFF